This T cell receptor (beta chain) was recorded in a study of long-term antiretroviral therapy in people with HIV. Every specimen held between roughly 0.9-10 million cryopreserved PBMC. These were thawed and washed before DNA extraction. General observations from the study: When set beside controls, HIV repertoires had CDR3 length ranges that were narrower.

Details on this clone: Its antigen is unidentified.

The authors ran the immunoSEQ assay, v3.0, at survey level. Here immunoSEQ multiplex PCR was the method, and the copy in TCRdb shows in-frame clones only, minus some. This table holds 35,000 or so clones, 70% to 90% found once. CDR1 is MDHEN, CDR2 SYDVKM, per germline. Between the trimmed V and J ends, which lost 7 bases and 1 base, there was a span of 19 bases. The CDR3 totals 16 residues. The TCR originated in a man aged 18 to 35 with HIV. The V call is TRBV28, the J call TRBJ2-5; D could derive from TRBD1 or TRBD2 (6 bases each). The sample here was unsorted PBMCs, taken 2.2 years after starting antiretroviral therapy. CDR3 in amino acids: CASNTLADSPQETQYF. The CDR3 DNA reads TGTGCCAGCAATACCTTAGCGGACAGCCCCCAAGAGACCCAGTACTTC.